A single sample is the source of the 8 T cell receptor beta chains below, sequenced in a study of Graves' ophthalmopathy and Graves' hyperthyroidism. RNA transcripts served as template for amplifying TCR beta CDR3 sequences. RT-PCR in the first round used HTBI primers; a second-round multiplex PCR followed. TCRdb reprocessed the multiplex PCR reads with MiXCR, giving one entry per CDR3 protein. The table includes roughly 1.1 million distinct CDR3 sequences, 35% to 40% detected once. Sequencing used peripheral blood or thyroid tissue (not recorded which). The source is an adult man with Graves' hyperthyroidism.

A word on this clonotype: A read error may account for a junction end that differs from germline. The chain employs TRBV4-1 and TRBJ1-3; 9 bases agree with TRBD1. This CDR3 is 16 amino acids long. CDR1 and CDR2 from the germline V gene are MGHRA and YSYEKL. The CDR3 region has the DNA TGTGCCAGCAGCCAGGCCGGGACAGGGTCTGGAAACACCATATATTTT. As protein: CASSQAGTGSGNTIYF.

This clonotype was counted at least ten times. CDR3 residues: CASSSWGTGDSPLHF. Here the CDR3 DNA reads TGTGCCAGCAGTTCCTGGGGGACGGGGGATTCACCCCTCCACTTT. The chain has TRBV28 and TRBJ1-6; weak D call: TRBD1 (5 bases). V lost 4 bases to trimming and J lost 8 bases, with 15 bases between them. The CDR3 is made up of 15 amino acids. CDR1 and CDR2 (germline): MDHEN, SYDVKM.

This clonotype was found many times. The V call is TRBV25-1, the J call TRBJ2-7, with D unresolved. This CDR3 spans 13 amino acids. The germline V gene has CDR1 MGHDK and CDR2 SYGVNS. V dropped 1 base and J dropped 4 bases, with 8 bases sitting between them. Here the CDR3 reads CASSELRGYEQYF. CDR3 DNA: TGTGCCAGCAGTGAATTACGAGGTTACGAGCAGTACTTC.

Many counts were recorded for this clonotype. V and J are TRBV20-1 and TRBJ1-1; D remains unclear. The CDR3 covers 11 residues. Per the germline V gene, CDR1 is DFQATT and CDR2 is SNEGSKA (reference sequence). V gave up 1 base and J gave up 7 bases, with 7 bases separating them. The CDR3 here is CSARGYDEAFF. The CDR3, as DNA: TGCAGTGCTAGAGGTTATGATGAAGCTTTCTTT.

Comment on this clonotype: A much larger clone lies one base from this, so it may be a read error. The chain employs TRBV7-9 and TRBJ2-5; 10 positions match TRBD1. Germline lookup yields CDR1 SEHNR and CDR2 FQNEAQ (reference sequence). The CDR3 is 15 amino acids. DNA for the CDR3: TGTGCCAGCAGCAGACAGGGGGCGAAACAAGGGACCCAGTACTTC. It is translated as CASSRQGAKQGTQYF.

This clonotype came up many times. The chain recombines TRBV20-1 with TRBJ2-5, with D possibly being TRBD2 (5 bases). The CDR3 spans 13 residues. Between the trimmed V and J ends, which lost 4 bases and 4 bases, there was a span of 13 bases. Germline values: CDR1 DFQATT, CDR2 SNEGSKA (reference sequence). The CDR3 bases are TGCAGTGCTAAGACTATGGCGGGAGAGACCCAGTACTTC. It specifies CSAKTMAGETQYF.

As regards this clonotype: Given the absence of the conserved phenylalanine or tryptophan at the CDR3 end, a read error is likely. The limits of the CDR3 on the DNA are not certain, so only TCRdb's listed CDR3 is given. The rearrangement joins TRBV20-1 to TRBJ1-6. CDR1 and CDR2 (germline): DFQATT, SNEGSKA (reference sequence). The CDR3 contains 8 residues when both ends are counted. The CDR3 protein is CSARAPTS.

V is TRBV10-3 and J is TRBJ2-7, with 10 bases that match TRBD1. The CDR3 length is 13 residues. The germline V gene encodes CDR1 ENHRY and CDR2 SYGVKD. V was pared by 10 bases and J by 4 bases, with 7 bases of the junction left unmatched. CDR3 residues: CATTGQGRYEQYF. The CDR3 DNA reads as TGTGCCACCACGGGACAGGGGAGGTACGAGCAGTACTTC.